The rows below give T cell receptor beta chains drawn from one sample of a study of human T cells and chemical hapten exposure. TCRdb passed the RACE reads through MiXCR, listing each CDR3 protein once. The sample yields under 75,000 distinct CDR3 sequences, 6.5% to 10% seen once. Sequences were derived from whole blood, sampled in connection with sensitization to the hapten diphenylcyclopropenone (DPC). The receptors originated from a woman in her 50s with alopecia areata. Some clones in this sample may be carry-over from other donors' samples. Both conserved end residues are part of each CDR3. The order of the fields is clone size, J gene, V gene, D gene, CDR3 protein, CDR3 DNA. A D gene is named only where the DNA matches it firmly. Rows give clone size only sometimes, using once, few, many, or a class for an expanded clone.

size: .
J: TRBJ2-7
V: TRBV6-5
D: .
CDR3: CASSRRGSSYEQYF
DNA: TGTGCCAGCAGCCGACGAGGTAGCTCCTACGAGCAGTACTTC

size: .
J: TRBJ2-7
V: TRBV28
D: TRBD2
CDR3: CASSSGLAPYEQYF
DNA: TGTGCCAGCAGTTCCGGACTAGCGCCCTACGAGCAGTACTTC

size: .
J: TRBJ1-5
V: TRBV6-6
D: .
CDR3: CASTTGGYSNQPQHF
DNA: TGTGCCAGCACCACGGGGGGATATAGCAATCAGCCCCAGCATTTT

size: few
J: TRBJ2-1
V: TRBV5-6
D: TRBD2
CDR3: CASHGTSSYNEQFF
DNA: TGTGCCAGCCATGGGACTAGCTCCTACAATGAGCAGTTCTTC

size: .
J: TRBJ1-2
V: TRBV5-1
D: .
CDR3: CASSYGGLYGYTF
DNA: TGCGCCAGCAGCTACGGGGGACTCTATGGCTACACCTTC

size: .
J: TRBJ1-5
V: TRBV6-2/TRBV6-3
D: .
CDR3: CASTRDTDNQPQHF
DNA: TGTGCCAGCACGAGGGACACAGACAATCAGCCCCAGCATTTT

size: few
J: TRBJ1-1
V: TRBV29-1
D: .
CDR3: CSVESPGAGENTEAFF
DNA: TGCAGCGTTGAATCCCCGGGGGCAGGGGAGAACACTGAAGCTTTCTTT

size: few
J: TRBJ2-7
V: TRBV12-3/TRBV12-4
D: TRBD2
CDR3: CASTPGLVYEQYF
DNA: TGTGCCAGCACCCCGGGACTAGTCTACGAGCAGTACTTC

size: few
J: TRBJ2-1
V: TRBV28
D: TRBD1
CDR3: CASSYSGQGNEQFF
DNA: TGTGCCAGCAGTTACTCCGGACAGGGCAATGAGCAGTTCTTC

size: .
J: TRBJ2-6
V: TRBV7-8
D: .
CDR3: CASSLWEGDGGANVLTF
DNA: TGTGCCAGCAGCTTATGGGAGGGGGACGGCGGGGCCAACGTCCTGACTTTC

size: .
J: TRBJ1-4
V: TRBV29-1
D: TRBD1
CDR3: CSVEDHLGTGGEKLFF
DNA: TGCAGCGTTGAAGATCACCTTGGGACAGGGGGCGAAAAACTGTTTTTT

size: .
J: TRBJ2-3
V: TRBV13
D: .
CDR3: CASSLELSRDTQYF
DNA: TGTGCCAGCAGCTTAGAGCTTTCAAGGGATACGCAGTATTTT

size: .
J: TRBJ2-5
V: TRBV10-3
D: TRBD2
CDR3: CAISGLAGADVETQYF
DNA: TGTGCCATCAGTGGACTAGCGGGGGCAGATGTGGAGACCCAGTACTTC

size: .
J: TRBJ2-7
V: TRBV7-9
D: TRBD2
CDR3: CASSSTGTSGKGSYEQYF
DNA: TGTGCCAGCAGCTCAACCGGGACTAGCGGGAAGGGCTCCTACGAGCAGTACTTC

size: few
J: TRBJ2-7
V: TRBV7-9
D: TRBD2
CDR3: CASSLDTSGRYEQYF
DNA: TGTGCCAGCAGCTTGGACACTAGCGGGAGGTACGAGCAGTACTTC

size: few
J: TRBJ1-2
V: TRBV12-3/TRBV12-4
D: .
CDR3: CASSTGPFGYTF
DNA: TGTGCCAGCAGCACAGGGCCGTTTGGCTACACCTTC

size: many
J: TRBJ2-3
V: TRBV6-6
D: .
CDR3: CASSSGEDTQYF
DNA: TGTGCCAGCAGTTCCGGGGAAGATACGCAGTATTTT

size: few
J: TRBJ2-7
V: TRBV4-1
D: .
CDR3: CASSQVASGVGYEQYF
DNA: TGCGCCAGCAGCCAAGTCGCGTCGGGGGTCGGGTACGAGCAGTACTTC

size: once
J: TRBJ1-5
V: TRBV21-1
D: .
CDR3: CATTKYRDRFYSNQPQHF
DNA: TGTGCCACCACAAAGTACCGGGACAGGTTTTATAGCAATCAGCCCCAGCATTTT

size: .
J: TRBJ2-1
V: TRBV5-1
D: TRBD1
CDR3: CASSYGQVRSSYNEQFF
DNA: TGCGCCAGCAGCTACGGACAGGTCCGAAGCTCCTACAATGAGCAGTTCTTC

size: few
J: TRBJ2-1
V: TRBV14
D: .
CDR3: CATSPPGIWNEQFF
DNA: TGTGCGACCTCTCCCCCCGGGATCTGGAATGAGCAGTTCTTC

size: many
J: TRBJ2-7
V: TRBV20-1
D: TRBD1
CDR3: CSARQGAGYEQYF
DNA: TGCAGTGCCCGGCAGGGGGCGGGGTACGAGCAGTACTTC

size: many
J: TRBJ1-1
V: TRBV7-2
D: .
CDR3: CASSLGLGGTEAFF
DNA: TGTGCCAGCAGCTTAGGGCTTGGGGGGACTGAAGCTTTCTTT

size: .
J: TRBJ1-5
V: TRBV30
D: .
CDR3: CAWSVGHIEQPQHF
DNA: TGTGCCTGGAGTGTTGGGCATATCGAACAGCCCCAGCATTTT

size: few
J: TRBJ2-7
V: TRBV24-1
D: .
CDR3: CATSPTARPYEQYF
DNA: TGTGCCACCAGTCCAACAGCTCGTCCCTACGAGCAGTACTTC

size: .
J: TRBJ2-7
V: TRBV6-2/TRBV6-3
D: .
CDR3: CASSYTMGDEQYF
DNA: TGTGCCAGCAGTTACACAATGGGTGACGAGCAGTACTTC

size: few
J: TRBJ2-1
V: TRBV4-2
D: .
CDR3: CASSQGAGYNEQFF
DNA: TGTGCCAGCAGCCAAGGGGCAGGCTACAATGAGCAGTTCTTC

size: few
J: TRBJ2-3
V: TRBV20-1
D: .
CDR3: CSARDFGGASTDTQYF
DNA: TGCAGTGCTAGAGATTTTGGGGGCGCGAGCACAGATACGCAGTATTTT

size: few
J: TRBJ2-5
V: TRBV10-3
D: .
CDR3: CAISEPRETQYF
DNA: TGTGCCATCAGTGAACCCCGGGAGACCCAGTACTTC

size: .
J: TRBJ2-7
V: TRBV28
D: TRBD2
CDR3: CASKQGGAGGSYEQYF
DNA: TGTGCCAGCAAGCAGGGAGGCGCGGGAGGTTCCTACGAGCAGTACTTC

size: many
J: TRBJ1-2
V: TRBV7-9
D: .
CDR3: CASSPAGQGYGYTF
DNA: TGTGCCAGCAGCCCCGCTGGGCAGGGGTATGGCTACACCTTC

size: few
J: TRBJ2-3
V: TRBV4-2
D: .
CDR3: CASSQGRDRRTDTQYF
DNA: TGTGCCAGCAGCCAAGGACGGGACCGGCGCACAGATACGCAGTATTTT

size: few
J: TRBJ1-1
V: TRBV28
D: .
CDR3: CASSLGQAYMNTEAFF
DNA: TGTGCCAGCAGTTTGGGTCAGGCGTACATGAACACTGAAGCTTTCTTT

size: .
J: TRBJ1-6
V: TRBV6-6
D: .
CDR3: CASSPPEGKNSPLHF
DNA: TGTGCCAGCAGCCCCCCTGAGGGAAAGAATTCACCCCTCCACTTT

size: few
J: TRBJ2-7
V: TRBV30
D: .
CDR3: CAWSQGTGYEQYF
DNA: TGTGCCTGGAGTCAGGGAACGGGCTACGAGCAGTACTTC

size: .
J: TRBJ2-3
V: TRBV18
D: .
CDR3: CASSPWTPGTDTQYF
DNA: TGTGCCAGCTCACCCTGGACTCCGGGCACAGATACGCAGTATTTT

size: many
J: TRBJ2-1
V: TRBV5-1
D: TRBD2
CDR3: CASSPGTSGGPLYNEQFF
DNA: TGCGCCAGCAGCCCCGGGACTAGCGGGGGGCCTCTCTACAATGAGCAGTTCTTC

size: .
J: TRBJ2-1
V: TRBV14
D: .
CDR3: CASSRGGEQFF
DNA: TGTGCCAGCAGCCGGGGCGGTGAGCAGTTCTTC

size: few
J: TRBJ2-5
V: TRBV20-1
D: TRBD1
CDR3: CSAGQGIRETQYF
DNA: TGCAGTGCGGGACAGGGGATTCGAGAGACCCAGTACTTC

size: many
J: TRBJ1-2
V: TRBV2
D: .
CDR3: CASTTGFYGYTF
DNA: TGTGCCAGCACTACAGGCTTCTATGGCTACACCTTC

size: many
J: TRBJ1-5
V: TRBV4-1
D: TRBD1
CDR3: CASSQIRGHKGQPQHF
DNA: TGCGCCAGCAGCCAGATCAGGGGGCACAAGGGTCAGCCCCAGCATTTT

size: many
J: TRBJ1-4
V: TRBV12-3/TRBV12-4
D: TRBD1
CDR3: CASRGTGGVEKLFF
DNA: TGTGCCAGCAGGGGAACAGGGGGCGTGGAAAAACTGTTTTTT

size: .
J: TRBJ2-6
V: TRBV11-2
D: TRBD1
CDR3: CASSLEGTGSPGANVLTF
DNA: TGTGCCAGCAGCTTAGAAGGGACAGGCTCCCCTGGGGCCAACGTCCTGACTTTC

size: .
J: TRBJ2-3
V: TRBV29-1
D: .
CDR3: CSVEAIGDTQYF
DNA: TGCAGCGTTGAGGCTATAGGGGATACGCAGTATTTT

size: few
J: TRBJ2-3
V: TRBV6-2/TRBV6-3
D: .
CDR3: CASSFGVDTQYF
DNA: TGTGCCAGCAGTTTCGGAGTCGATACGCAGTATTTT

size: .
J: TRBJ2-7
V: TRBV12-3/TRBV12-4
D: .
CDR3: CASKKQGGYYEQYF
DNA: TGTGCCAGCAAAAAACAGGGGGGGTACTACGAGCAGTACTTC

size: few
J: TRBJ1-1
V: TRBV21-1
D: .
CDR3: CASSKDGTLNTEAFF
DNA: TGTGCCAGCAGCAAAGACGGGACATTAAACACTGAAGCTTTCTTT

size: .
J: TRBJ2-7
V: TRBV7-2
D: .
CDR3: CASSLASDGYEQYF
DNA: TGTGCCAGCAGCTTAGCTAGCGACGGGTACGAGCAGTACTTC

size: few
J: TRBJ2-7
V: TRBV29-1
D: TRBD1
CDR3: CSVPGQGAGEQYF
DNA: TGCAGCGTCCCCGGGCAGGGGGCAGGGGAGCAGTACTTC